This T cell receptor (beta chain) was found in a study of blood T cell repertoires in COVID-19. On the study more broadly: The analysed material was cDNA or gDNA that came from T cells, B-cell-depleted T cells, or PBMCs.

TCRdb's table, derived via immunoSEQ multiplex PCR, lists solely in-frame clones and lacks some. The sample lists under 95,000 clones, about 85% seen once, with approximately 2.8% in the top ten. The TCR comes from a woman of 80 years or more with COVID-19, enrolled during active disease. Sequencing used peripheral blood.

This CDR3 is CASSRRGQGDTEAFF. For the CDR3, the DNA is TGTGCCAGCTCCAGAAGGGGGCAAGGAGACACTGAAGCTTTCTTT. The chain couples TRBV3-1 (or the pseudogene TRBV3-2) to TRBJ1-1, with 7 bases identical to TRBD1. From germline, CDR1 is LGHDT and CDR2 YNNKEL (reference sequence). J gave up 3 bases and V 8 bases, and 12 bases lay outside the gene matches. The CDR3 covers 15 residues.